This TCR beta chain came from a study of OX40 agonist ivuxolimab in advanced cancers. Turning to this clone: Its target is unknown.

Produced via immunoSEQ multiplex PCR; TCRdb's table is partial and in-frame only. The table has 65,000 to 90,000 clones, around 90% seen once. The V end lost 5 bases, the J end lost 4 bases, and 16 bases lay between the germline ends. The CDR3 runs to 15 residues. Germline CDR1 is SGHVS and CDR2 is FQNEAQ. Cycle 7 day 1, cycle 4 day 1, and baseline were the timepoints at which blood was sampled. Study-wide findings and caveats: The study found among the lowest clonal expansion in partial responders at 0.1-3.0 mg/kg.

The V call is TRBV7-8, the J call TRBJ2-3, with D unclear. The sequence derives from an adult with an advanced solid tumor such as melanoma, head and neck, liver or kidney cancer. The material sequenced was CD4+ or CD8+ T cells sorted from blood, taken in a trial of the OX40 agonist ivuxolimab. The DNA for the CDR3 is TGTGCCAGCAGCCGCCGACGAATAGCCTCAGATACGCAGTATTTT. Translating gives CASSRRRIASDTQYF.